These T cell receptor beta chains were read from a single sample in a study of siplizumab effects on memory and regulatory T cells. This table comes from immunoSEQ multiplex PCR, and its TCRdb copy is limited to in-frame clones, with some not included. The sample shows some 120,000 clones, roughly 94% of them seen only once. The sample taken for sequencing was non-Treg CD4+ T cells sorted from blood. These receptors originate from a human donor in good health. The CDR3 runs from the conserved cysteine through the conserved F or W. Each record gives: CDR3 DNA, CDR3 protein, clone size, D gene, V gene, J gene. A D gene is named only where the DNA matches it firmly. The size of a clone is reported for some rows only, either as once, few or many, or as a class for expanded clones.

DNA: TGTGCCAGCATGGGGCCAAACCAAGAGACCCAGTACTTC
CDR3: CASMGPNQETQYF
size: -
D: -
V: TRBV7-9
J: TRBJ2-5

DNA: TGCGCCAGCAGCCAATTTACCCTCCGGGGCACCGGGGAGCTGTTTTTT
CDR3: CASSQFTLRGTGELFF
size: -
D: -
V: TRBV4-1
J: TRBJ2-2

DNA: TGCGCCAGCAGCCTGGGGACAGGGGAGGCCACTGAAGCTTTCTTT
CDR3: CASSLGTGEATEAFF
size: -
D: TRBD1
V: TRBV5-1
J: TRBJ1-1

DNA: TGTGCCAGCAGTGAAAGGACGGCTGGATATGGCTACACCTTC
CDR3: CASSERTAGYGYTF
size: -
D: -
V: TRBV6-1
J: TRBJ1-2

DNA: TGTGCCAGCTCACCCGGACTAGCGGGCACAGATACGCAGTATTTT
CDR3: CASSPGLAGTDTQYF
size: once
D: TRBD2
V: TRBV18
J: TRBJ2-3

DNA: TGTGCCAGCAGTGATAGGATTTTCAATCAGCCCCAGCATTTT
CDR3: CASSDRIFNQPQHF
size: -
D: -
V: TRBV2
J: TRBJ1-5

DNA: TGCAGCGTTGGTCGCGGGATCAATCAGCCCCAGCATTTT
CDR3: CSVGRGINQPQHF
size: -
D: -
V: TRBV29-1
J: TRBJ1-5

DNA: TGTGCCAGCAGCGAGGCCCGGGTAACCACCGGGGAGCTGTTTTTT
CDR3: CASSEARVTTGELFF
size: -
D: -
V: TRBV4-2
J: TRBJ2-2

DNA: TGTGCCAGCAGCTTAAGTTTGAGTGGACAGATCCTGAAGAATCAGCCCCAGCATTTT
CDR3: CASSLSLSGQILKNQPQHF
size: -
D: -
V: TRBV7-2
J: TRBJ1-5

DNA: TGTGCCAGCAGCTTCGTGACTAGCGGGTACAATGAGCAGTTCTTC
CDR3: CASSFVTSGYNEQFF
size: -
D: TRBD2
V: TRBV7-2
J: TRBJ2-1

DNA: TGTGCCAGCAGTTACTCCATCGCAGGGGTAGTAAAAGCTTTCTTT
CDR3: CASSYSIAGVVKAFF
size: -
D: -
V: TRBV6-5
J: TRBJ1-1

DNA: TGCGCCAGCGCCCCGACTGGGGGAGACTATGGCTACACCTTC
CDR3: CASAPTGGDYGYTF
size: -
D: -
V: TRBV5-1
J: TRBJ1-2

DNA: TGCGCCAGCAGCTTGGCGGCGGGACTGAACACTGAAGCTTTCTTT
CDR3: CASSLAAGLNTEAFF
size: -
D: -
V: TRBV5-1
J: TRBJ1-1

DNA: TGTGCCACCAGTCGGGACTATCACGACGAGCAGTACTTC
CDR3: CATSRDYHDEQYF
size: -
D: TRBD2
V: TRBV15
J: TRBJ2-7

DNA: TGTGCCAGCCGAAGAGGGGGGAATCCCTCATCCCACGAGCAGTACTTC
CDR3: CASRRGGNPSSHEQYF
size: -
D: -
V: TRBV27
J: TRBJ2-7

DNA: TGTGCCAGCAGCTTACGGCAGGCCACCGGGGAGCTGTTTTTT
CDR3: CASSLRQATGELFF
size: -
D: -
V: TRBV7-6
J: TRBJ2-2

DNA: TGTGCCAGCAGCTCCATCGGGACAGGGGTACAAGAGACCCAGTACTTC
CDR3: CASSSIGTGVQETQYF
size: -
D: TRBD1
V: TRBV7-2
J: TRBJ2-5

DNA: TGTGCCAGCAGTCCGCGGACTCTCTACGAGCAGTACTTC
CDR3: CASSPRTLYEQYF
size: -
D: -
V: TRBV27
J: TRBJ2-7

DNA: TGTGCCAGTAGTATGCCCGGGGCACGCCGTGGAGGCTACACCTTC
CDR3: CASSMPGARRGGYTF
size: -
D: -
V: TRBV19
J: TRBJ1-2

DNA: TGTGCCAGCAGCCAATCGATAGCAGGAAGACTAGCGGGAGTCAAAAACATTCAGTACTTC
CDR3: CASSQSIAGRLAGVKNIQYF
size: -
D: TRBD2
V: TRBV16
J: TRBJ2-4

DNA: TGCGCCAGCAGCTTGCAGGGGGCAGAGACCCAGTACTTC
CDR3: CASSLQGAETQYF
size: -
D: TRBD1
V: TRBV5-1
J: TRBJ2-5

DNA: TGCGCCAGCAGCCACCCGGGGAAGAACACTGAAGCTTTCTTT
CDR3: CASSHPGKNTEAFF
size: -
D: -
V: TRBV4-1
J: TRBJ1-1

DNA: TGTGCCAGCAGCTTATCTGGGACCTCCTACGAGCAGTACTTC
CDR3: CASSLSGTSYEQYF
size: -
D: -
V: TRBV7-9
J: TRBJ2-7

DNA: TGCGCCAGCAGCGCCGGACTAGCGGGAGGAACCGGGGAGCTGTTTTTT
CDR3: CASSAGLAGGTGELFF
size: -
D: TRBD2
V: TRBV5-1
J: TRBJ2-2

DNA: TGTGCCAGCAGCTTGGCCTCGGGAATTGAGCAGTACTTC
CDR3: CASSLASGIEQYF
size: once
D: -
V: TRBV5-6
J: TRBJ2-7

DNA: TGCGCCAGCAGCCGAACGGGAGTAGCGGGGGCCACCTACGAGCAGTACTTC
CDR3: CASSRTGVAGATYEQYF
size: -
D: TRBD2
V: TRBV4-1
J: TRBJ2-7

DNA: TGTGCCATCAGTGACCCGCCGGGAAGAAACGAGCAGTACTTC
CDR3: CAISDPPGRNEQYF
size: -
D: -
V: TRBV10-3
J: TRBJ2-7

DNA: -
CDR3: CASSQGSGSCFF
size: -
D: -
V: TRBV2
J: TRBJ2-2

DNA: TGTGCCAGCAGCAAGGAGGAGCGTCAAGAGACCCAGTACTTC
CDR3: CASSKEERQETQYF
size: -
D: -
V: TRBV21-1
J: TRBJ2-5